This T cell receptor (beta chain) was obtained from a study of vaccination and CD4 T cells after COVID-19. Study-wide context: In culture, cells were exposed to overlapping spike peptides from SARS-CoV-2, HCoV-NL63, HCoV-OC43 and HCoV-229E. Findings and limits, study-wide: Counts of SARS-CoV-2-reactive clonotypes had a median that went from 21 to 38, a nonsignificant change.

In the case of this clonotype: Its cognate antigen is unknown.

The treatment here: roughly nine-day PBMC culture with coronavirus spike peptide pools or control peptides (ViraFEST assay). The collection of CD4+ T cells from the unexposed donor took place before the COVID-19 pandemic (2011-2018). Negative selection yielded CD4+ T cells from day-10 cultures. Sequenced with the Oncomine TCR Beta short-read assay was DNA taken from cultured CD4+ T cells. Investigators isolated genomic DNA from cultured CD4+ T cells. TCRdb reprocessed the PCR reads via MiXCR and lists one record per CDR3 protein. The data contain about 6,300 distinct CDR3 sequences, approximately 35% of them singletons. Sequenced material: CD4+ T cells from blood, cultured in vitro. The TCR originated in a human donor in good health.

Here the CDR3 reads CSVEFPRMGGDWREAAWDEQFF. As DNA, the CDR3 is TGCAGCGTTGAATTCCCGCGGATGGGGGGGGACTGGCGGGAGGCCGCGTGGGATGAGCAGTTCTTC. The rearrangement links TRBV29-1 to TRBJ2-1, with 8 bases that match TRBD2. Germline-derived CDR1 and CDR2 are SQVTM and ANQGSEA. The CDR3 consists of 22 residues. Germline trimming cut 2 bases from V and 8 bases from J; bases unmatched to any gene: 32.